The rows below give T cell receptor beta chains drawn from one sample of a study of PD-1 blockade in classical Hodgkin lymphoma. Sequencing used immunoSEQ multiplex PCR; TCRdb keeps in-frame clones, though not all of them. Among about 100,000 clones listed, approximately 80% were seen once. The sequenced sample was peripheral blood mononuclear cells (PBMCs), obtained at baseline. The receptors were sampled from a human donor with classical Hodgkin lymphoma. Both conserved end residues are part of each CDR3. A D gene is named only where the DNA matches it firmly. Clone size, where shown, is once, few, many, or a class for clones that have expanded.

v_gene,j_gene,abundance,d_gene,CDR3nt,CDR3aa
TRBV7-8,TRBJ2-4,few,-,TGTGCCAGCAGCGCCCAAGGAAACATTCAGTACTTC,CASSAQGNIQYF
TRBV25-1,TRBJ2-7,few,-,TGTGCCAGCAGTACACGAACCTACGAGCAGTACTTC,CASSTRTYEQYF
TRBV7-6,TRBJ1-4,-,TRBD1,TGTGCCAGCAGCCCCCGACAGGGTTCGAGTGAAAAACTGTTTTTT,CASSPRQGSSEKLFF
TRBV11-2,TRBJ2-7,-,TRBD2,TGTGCCAGCAGCCAGACTAGCGCGGCTTCCTACGAGCAGTACTTC,CASSQTSAASYEQYF
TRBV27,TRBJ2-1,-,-,TGTGCCAGCAGTAGCCTGCCTAGGAATGAGCAGTTCTTC,CASSSLPRNEQFF
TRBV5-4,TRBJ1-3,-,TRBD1,TGTGCCAGCAGCTTGGACAGGGGTTCCGGAAACACCATATATTTT,CASSLDRGSGNTIYF
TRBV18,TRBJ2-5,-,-,TGTGCCAGCTCACCACCTCAAGAGACCCAGTACTTC,CASSPPQETQYF
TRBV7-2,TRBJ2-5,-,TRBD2,TGTGCCAGCAGCCCCCCGGGGGGGCGGGAGACCCAGTACTTC,CASSPPGGRETQYF
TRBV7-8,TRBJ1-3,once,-,TGTGCCAGCAGCTGGGACATTGGAAACACCATATATTTT,CASSWDIGNTIYF
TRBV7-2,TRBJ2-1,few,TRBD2,TGTGCCAGCAGCTTCGGGGGGAGCTCCTACAATGAGCAGTTCTTC,CASSFGGSSYNEQFF
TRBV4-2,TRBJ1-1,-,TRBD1,TGTGCCAGCAGCCGGACATGGACAGGGATGGTGGCCACTGAAGCTTTCTTT,CASSRTWTGMVATEAFF
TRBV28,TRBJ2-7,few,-,TGTGCCAGCAGTTCCCAAGGCAAAAGACACTCCTACGAGCAGTACTTC,CASSSQGKRHSYEQYF
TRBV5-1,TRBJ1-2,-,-,TGCGCCAGCAGCTTGGGCCCACAGGGCGACTATGGCTACACCTTC,CASSLGPQGDYGYTF
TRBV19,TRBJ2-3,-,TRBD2,TGTGCCAGTAGCCCATCCGGACTAGCGGGAGTGTCAGATACGCAGTATTTT,CASSPSGLAGVSDTQYF
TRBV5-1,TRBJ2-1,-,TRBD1,TGCGCCAGCAGCTTGGGGACAGGGGTGGATGAGCAGTTCTTC,CASSLGTGVDEQFF
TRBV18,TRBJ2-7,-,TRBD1,TGTGCCAGCTCACCGCACCCCCCGGGACAGGGGTCCGAGCAGTACTTC,CASSPHPPGQGSEQYF
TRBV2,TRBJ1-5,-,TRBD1,TGTGCCAGCAGGACAGGGGGCCTTCAGCCCCAGCATTTT,CASRTGGLQPQHF
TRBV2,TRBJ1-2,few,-,TGTGCCAGCAGTGATACATTAGGGGAACAAGGCTACACCTTC,CASSDTLGEQGYTF
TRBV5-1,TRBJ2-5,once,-,TGCGCCAGCAGCTTGGCCGTGGCTGGGACCCAAGAGACCCAGTACTTC,CASSLAVAGTQETQYF
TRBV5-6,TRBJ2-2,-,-,TGTGCCAGCAGCCTCCCGGGCGCGGGCACCGGGGAGCTGTTTTTT,CASSLPGAGTGELFF
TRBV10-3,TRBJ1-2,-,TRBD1,TGTGCCATCAGCGACACCGGGACAGGGTCTGGCTACACCTTC,CAISDTGTGSGYTF
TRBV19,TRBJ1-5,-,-,TGTGCCAAGCAGGGTAGCGGCAATCAGCCCCAGCATTTT,CAKQGSGNQPQHF
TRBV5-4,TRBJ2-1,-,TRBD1,TGTGCCAGCAGCCTTGGACAGGGAGGTAGGAATGAGCAGTTCTTC,CASSLGQGGRNEQFF
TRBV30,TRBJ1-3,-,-,TGTGCCTGGAGTGCTTCGGGTTATAACACCATATATTTT,CAWSASGYNTIYF
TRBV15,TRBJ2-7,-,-,TGTGCCACCAGCAGAGACGTGGGGATGTCCTACGAGCAGTACTTC,CATSRDVGMSYEQYF
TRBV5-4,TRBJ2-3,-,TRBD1,TGTGCCAGCAGCAGAGGCCTGGGACAGGGCATCACAGATACGCAGTATTTT,CASSRGLGQGITDTQYF
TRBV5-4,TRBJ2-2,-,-,TGTGCCAGCAGCTCGGGGGCGGGAGTAGAGACCGGGGAGCTGTTTTTT,CASSSGAGVETGELFF
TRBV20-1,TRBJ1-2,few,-,TGCAGTGCTACGGCGAGGGGCTACACCTTC,CSATARGYTF
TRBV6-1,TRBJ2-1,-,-,TGTGCCAGCAGTGAACAGCCGGCCGACAATGAGCAGTTCTTC,CASSEQPADNEQFF
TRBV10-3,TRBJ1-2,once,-,TGTGCCATCAGTGAGTCGAGAGCAGGGGACGGCTACACCTTC,CAISESRAGDGYTF
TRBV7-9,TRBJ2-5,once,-,TGTGCCAGCAGCTTTAACAGACAAGAGACCCAGTACTTC,CASSFNRQETQYF
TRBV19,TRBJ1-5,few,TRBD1,TGTGCCAGTAGTGAAAATCGACAGGGAGGGGGTCAGCCCCAGCATTTT,CASSENRQGGGQPQHF
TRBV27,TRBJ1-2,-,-,TGTGCCAGCAGTTTACGCCGGGACGGTGTGGGCTACACCTTC,CASSLRRDGVGYTF
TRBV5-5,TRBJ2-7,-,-,TGTGCCAGCAGCTTGTGGGCAGGGAACGAGCAGTACTTC,CASSLWAGNEQYF
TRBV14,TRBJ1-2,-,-,TGTGCCAGCAGCCGAGACGTCGGGATCGGCGGCTACACCTTC,CASSRDVGIGGYTF
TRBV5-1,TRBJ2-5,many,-,TGCGCCAGCAGTGAACAGAGCCAAGAGACCCAGTACTTC,CASSEQSQETQYF
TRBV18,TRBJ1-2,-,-,TGTGCCAGCTCACCGGGTGGAGGGGATGGCTACACCTTC,CASSPGGGDGYTF
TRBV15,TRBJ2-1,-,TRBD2,TGTGCCACCAGCAGGACTAGCGGGAGTTTCAATGAGCAGTTCTTC,CATSRTSGSFNEQFF
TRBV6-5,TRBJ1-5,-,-,TGTGCCAGCAGTTACTCGCGGGGAGTCAATCAGCCCCAGCATTTT,CASSYSRGVNQPQHF
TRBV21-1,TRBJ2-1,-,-,TGTGCCAGCAGCAACGCTAGCAACTGCAATGAGCAGTTCTTC,CASSNASNCNEQFF
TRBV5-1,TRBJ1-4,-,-,TGCGCCAGCAGCCTACAGGGAACTAATGAAAAACTGTTTTTT,CASSLQGTNEKLFF
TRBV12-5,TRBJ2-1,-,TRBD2,TGTGCTAGTGTCCTGACCCCCCGACTAGCGGGAGGTGATGAGCAGTTCTTC,CASVLTPRLAGGDEQFF
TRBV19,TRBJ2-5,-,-,TGTGCCAGTACCCCGGGGGGCAGTTTACTGGAGACCCAGTACTTC,CASTPGGSLLETQYF
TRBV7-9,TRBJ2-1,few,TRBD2,TGTGCCAGCAGCTCCAGCGGGAGGGTCAATGAGCAGTTCTTC,CASSSSGRVNEQFF
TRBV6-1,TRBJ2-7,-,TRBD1,TGTGCCAGCAGTATCCGGACAGGGGTGGACGAGCAGTACTTC,CASSIRTGVDEQYF